This entry lists 24 T cell receptor beta chains sequenced from one sample in a study. In TCRdb, the RT-PCR reads were re-called with MiXCR into one record per CDR3 protein. The sample has about 700,000 distinct CDR3 sequences; more than 13% are singletons. Sequencing was performed on memory CD4+ T cells from blood. These receptors were taken from a female donor in good health, serving as a healthy control.

V gene TRBV10-3 combines with J gene TRBJ2-2; TRBD2 is a possible D gene (5 bases). Trimming removed 6 bases at V and 1 base at J, with 12 bases between. The CDR3 totals 15 residues. CDR1 is ENHRY and CDR2 is SYGVKD in the germline V gene. CDR3 region: CAISDRELNTGELFF. The CDR3 nucleotides are TGTGCCATCAGCGACCGGGAACTGAACACCGGGGAGCTGTTTTTT.

This clonotype was detected only a few times. The gene calls are TRBV12-3 or TRBV12-4 and TRBJ2-1; 13 bases agree with TRBD2. V was clipped by 3 bases and J by 7 bases; unmatched bases: 0. The CDR3 is 14 amino acids. DNA for the CDR3: TGTGCCAGCAGTTTGACTAGCGGGAGGAATGAGCAGTTCTTC. The encoded protein is CASSLTSGRNEQFF.

This clonotype was found many times. The genes are TRBV7-2 and TRBJ2-2, with D possibly matching TRBD2 (6 bases). V was pared by 4 bases and J by 6 bases, with 12 bases between. This CDR3 spans 14 amino acids. Germline CDR1 reads SGHTA; CDR2 reads FQGNSA. This CDR3 is CASSSALASGELFF. The CDR3 DNA is TGTGCCAGCAGCTCCGCCCTAGCGTCCGGGGAGCTGTTTTTT.

The chain links TRBV12-3 or TRBV12-4 to TRBJ2-1, with 9 positions matching TRBD2. With V trimmed by 3 bases and J by 7 bases, 7 bases remained unmatched. This CDR3 is 15 amino acids long. The CDR3 protein is CASSFGSGGVNEQFF. CDR3 DNA: TGTGCCAGCAGTTTTGGTAGCGGGGGTGTAAATGAGCAGTTCTTC.

The count of this clonotype is one. One junction end disagrees with the germline gene, perhaps due to a read error. The V and J genes are TRBV5-1 and TRBJ1-1; 7 bases match TRBD1. CDR1 SGHRS and CDR2 YFSETQ come from the germline V gene. The CDR3 loop spans 12 amino acids. CDR3 in amino acids: CASSLWQGDAFF. DNA for the CDR3: TGTGCCAGCAGCTTGTGGCAGGGGGATGCTTTCTTT.

This clonotype was recorded many times. V usage is TRBV5-1 and J usage is TRBJ2-5; 9 bases fit TRBD2. This CDR3 comprises 13 residues. V dropped 7 bases and J dropped 5; count of bases not matched to a gene: 6. Germline CDR1 SGHRS, CDR2 YFSETQ. The CDR3 bases are TGCGCCAGCCGTAGCGGGAGTGGTGAGACCCAGTACTTC. Protein: CASRSGSGETQYF.

The chain employs TRBV6-1 and TRBJ1-2; D ambiguous. Trimming pared 2 bases from V and 3 bases from J, leaving 13 bases between. The CDR3 totals 15 residues. In germline, CDR1 is MNHNS, CDR2 SASEGT. Written as DNA, the CDR3 is TGTGCCAGCAGTGAACGTGTGGGGTATGACTATGGCTACACCTTC. This encodes CASSERVGYDYGYTF.

The chain carries TRBV19 and TRBJ1-1; D possibly corresponds to TRBD1 (5 bases). V gave up 5 bases and J gave up 2 bases, with 12 bases separating them. The CDR3 consists of 14 residues. Germline CDR1 reads LNHDA; CDR2 reads SQIVND (reference sequence). The CDR3: CASSLRRDNTEAFF. The CDR3 coding sequence is TGTGCCAGTAGTTTGCGGCGGGACAACACTGAAGCTTTCTTT.

This clonotype was picked up many times. V and J are TRBV4-3 and TRBJ2-7; perhaps TRBD1 as D (6 bases). The V end lost 0 bases, the J end lost 5 bases, and 11 bases lay between the germline ends. Per the germline V gene, CDR1 is LGHNA and CDR2 is YSLEER. The CDR3 has 14 residues. The CDR3 sequence is CASSQEYRDHEQYF. CDR3 coding DNA: TGCGCCAGCAGCCAAGAGTACAGGGACCACGAGCAGTACTTC.

This chain connects TRBV7-2 to TRBJ2-7; 9 bases are shared with TRBD1. The V and J ends lost 2 bases and 2 bases, in that order; junction bases with no gene match: 7. The V gene's germline CDR1 is SGHTA and CDR2 FQGNSA. CDR3 length equals 16 residues. CDR3 bases: TGTGCCAGCAGCTTAAGGACAGGGGATGTCACCTACGAGCAGTACTTC. It specifies CASSLRTGDVTYEQYF.

This chain joins TRBV3-1 and TRBJ2-1, with D perhaps TRBD1 (6 bases). The germline gives CDR1 LGHDT, CDR2 YNNKEL (reference sequence). Trimming removed 3 bases at V and 0 bases at J, with 12 bases between. This CDR3 comprises 16 residues. The CDR3 spells CASSQLDSSSYNEQFF. The CDR3 bases are TGTGCCAGCAGCCAGTTGGACAGCAGCTCCTACAATGAGCAGTTCTTC.

A few counts support this clonotype. CDR3 DNA: TGTGCCAGCAATCCTACACGGGACAGGGTTATTAGAGGAGCTTTCTTT. Amino acids: CASNPTRDRVIRGAFF. The V call is TRBV6-6, the J call TRBJ1-1, with 9 positions matching TRBD1. The germline gives CDR1 MNHNY, CDR2 SVGAGI (reference sequence). The CDR3 has 16 amino acids. With 7 bases clipped from V and 10 bases from J, the junction kept 19 bases outside the gene matches.

This clonotype occurred a few times. The chain combines TRBV9 with TRBJ2-1, with TRBD1 identical over 7 bases. Looked up from germline, CDR1 is SGDLS and CDR2 is YYNGEE. This CDR3 has 12 residues. With V trimmed by 3 bases and J by 14 bases, 8 bases remained unmatched. CDR3 coding DNA: TGTGCCAGCAGCGCTACTCAGGGGGAGAAGTTCTTC. As protein: CASSATQGEKFF.

The chain employs TRBV24-1 and TRBJ2-1, with 9 bases matching TRBD2. From germline, CDR1 is KGHDR and CDR2 SFDVKD. The length of the CDR3 is 15 residues. The V and J ends lost 4 bases and 6 bases, in that order; junction bases with no gene match: 6. This chain's CDR3 is CATSDPGTSINEQFF. In nucleotides, the CDR3 is TGTGCCACCAGTGACCCGGGGACTAGCATCAATGAGCAGTTCTTC.

This chain joins TRBV7-9 and TRBJ2-5, with TRBD1 as a possible D gene (6 bases). V gave up 5 bases and J gave up 4 bases, with 14 bases separating them. Germline CDR1 reads SEHNR; CDR2 reads FQNEAQ (reference sequence). The CDR3 runs to 14 residues. CDR3 nucleotide sequence: TGTGCCAGCAGCCCTGTTGGGGGCGCAGAGACCCAGTACTTC. Translation gives CASSPVGGAETQYF. The variable domain in full, with the rest retrieved from reference TRBV7-9 and TRBJ2-5, is DTGVSQNPRHKITKRGQNVTFRCDPISEHNRLYWYRQTLGQGPEFLTYFQNEAQLEKSRLLSDRFSAERPKGSFSTLEIQRTEQGDSAMYLCASSPVGGAETQYFGPGTRLLVL.

This clonotype has a handful of counts. V usage is TRBV20-1 and J usage is TRBJ2-1; D tentatively reads TRBD1 or TRBD2 (5 bases each). Between the trimmed V and J ends, which lost 4 bases and 2 bases, there was a span of 18 bases. The CDR3 contains 16 residues. CDR1 and CDR2 from the germline V gene are DFQATT and SNEGSKA (reference sequence). Here the CDR3 reads CSAKARDLRPYNEQFF. The DNA of the CDR3 is TGCAGTGCTAAGGCCCGGGACCTTCGACCCTACAATGAGCAGTTCTTC.

This clonotype was seen many times. The chain combines TRBV28 with TRBJ1-1; 12 bases are a match to TRBD1. This CDR3 spans 17 amino acids. Losses at the gene ends were 6 bases for V and 0 bases for J; bases not matched to a gene: 8. In germline, CDR1 is MDHEN, CDR2 SYDVKM. DNA for the CDR3: TGTGCCAGCAGACGGGACAGGGGGCTTACTTTGAACACTGAAGCTTTCTTT. This encodes CASRRDRGLTLNTEAFF.

This chain joins TRBV9 and TRBJ1-1, with a tentative D call TRBD1 (6 bases). The CDR3 covers 14 residues. Germline V CDR1 and CDR2: SGDLS, YYNGEE. Trimming took 3 bases from V and 3 from J, leaving 12 bases between them. CDR3 DNA: TGTGCCAGCAGCGCAACAGGGATGGACACTGAAGCTTTCTTT. Translation gives CASSATGMDTEAFF.

The chain joins TRBV7-6 to TRBJ1-1; no firm D call. This CDR3 has 12 amino acids. V was trimmed by 0 bases and J by 7 bases, leaving 6 bases between them. CDR1 is SGHVS and CDR2 is FNYEAQ in the germline V gene. The CDR3 spells CASSLAQLEAFF. CDR3 sequence (DNA): TGTGCCAGCAGCTTAGCACAGCTTGAAGCTTTCTTT.

The rearrangement uses TRBV6-2 or TRBV6-3 and TRBJ1-5; D uncertain. CDR3 size: 15 residues. Trimming removed 3 bases at V and 7 bases at J, with 16 bases between. CDR1 MNHEY and CDR2 SVGEGT come from the germline V gene. In DNA form, the CDR3 reads TGTGCCAGCAGTTATACGAGCCAGGTTCTCCAGCCCCAGCATTTT. Protein sequence: CASSYTSQVLQPQHF.

V is TRBV20-1 and J is TRBJ2-1; 7 bases agree with TRBD2. V was clipped by 0 bases and J by 5 bases; unmatched bases: 7. Per the germline V gene, CDR1 is DFQATT and CDR2 is SNEGSKA (reference sequence). The CDR3 sequence is 15 residues long. The CDR3 here is CSARDGGRVNNEQFF. The CDR3 coding sequence is TGCAGTGCTAGAGACGGCGGGAGAGTCAACAATGAGCAGTTCTTC.

The chain is built from TRBV20-1 and TRBJ2-7; the D is unclear. CDR3 length: 12 amino acids. CDR1 and CDR2 from the germline V gene are DFQATT and SNEGSKA (reference sequence). V lost 6 bases, J lost 2 bases, and 11 bases lay in between. The CDR3 reads CSASDEAYEQYF. The CDR3 DNA follows: TGCAGTGCCTCGGATGAAGCCTACGAGCAGTACTTC.

There are a few counts of this clonotype. The CDR3 nucleotides read TGTGCCAGCAGCCGAACTGGGGCACCATATGGCTACACCTTC. Protein sequence: CASSRTGAPYGYTF. The rearrangement uses TRBV7-3 and TRBJ1-2; D is possibly TRBD1 (5 bases). Germline V gives CDR1 SGHTA, CDR2 FQGTGA. Trimming took off 5 bases at V and 5 bases at J, with 15 bases between the two ends. The CDR3 consists of 14 residues.

This clonotype was detected only a few times. DNA for the CDR3: TGCGCCAGCAGCCGGGCGCTGGTCCCAGAGACCCAGTACTTC. As protein: CASSRALVPETQYF. The chain has TRBV4-3 and TRBJ2-5; unclear D gene. Germline CDR1 and CDR2: LGHNA and YSLEER. The CDR3 consists of 14 residues. V was shortened by 4 bases and J by 4 bases, with 13 bases between the two germline ends.